The entry below describes one TCR beta chain. The antigen is unknown. The data were taken from a study of shared clonotypes between healthy human individuals. Study summary: Per donor, three plates held CD4 naive cells, three held CD4 memory, two held CD8 naive and one held CD8 memory. Regarding the study as a whole: Blood was the sole source, and tissue repertoires probably differ.

Genomic DNA belonging to each subset was distributed in equal measure over several immunoSEQ plates. This table comes from immunoSEQ multiplex PCR, and its TCRdb copy is limited to in-frame clones, with some not included. The data contain approximately 2.5 million clones, over 85% of them singletons. The CDR3 is made up of 19 amino acids. With V trimmed by 2 bases and J by 4 bases, 16 bases remained unmatched. The germline gives CDR1 SGHDT, CDR2 YYEEEE. The sample comprised naive CD4+ T cells from PBMCs. Documented subset: CD45RA+ positively selected. The source is a man aged 18 to 35 in good health. Some clones in this sample may be carry-over from other donors' samples. This chain links TRBV5-6 with TRBJ2-3, with 10 bases lining up with TRBD2. This CDR3 is CASSFFGWVSGRAPDTQYF. The CDR3, as DNA: TGTGCCAGCAGCTTCTTCGGGTGGGTAAGCGGGAGGGCACCAGATACGCAGTATTTT.